The 19 T cell receptor beta chains below all came from one sample that was sequenced in a study of blood T cell repertoires in COVID-19. Here immunoSEQ multiplex PCR was the method, and the copy in TCRdb shows in-frame clones only, minus some. The sample has about 87,000 clones; around 84% are singletons. Sequences were obtained from peripheral blood. The receptors derive from a man aged 35 to 55 with acute or convalescent COVID-19.

The rearrangement links TRBV7-6 to TRBJ1-2, with 9 bases that match TRBD1. V dropped 4 bases and J dropped 5; count of bases not matched to a gene: 8. The V gene's germline CDR1 is SGHVS and CDR2 FNYEAQ. The CDR3 is 15 residues long. Here the CDR3 DNA reads TGTGCCAGCAGCTATTCCGGGACAGGGAAGTATGGCTACACCTTC. This translates into CASSYSGTGKYGYTF. The full variable domain, its missing parts supplied by reference TRBV7-6 and TRBJ1-2, is GAGVSQSPRYKVTKRGQDVALRCDPISGHVSLYWYRQALGQGPEFLTYFNYEAQQDKSGLPNDRFSAERPEGSISTLTIQRTEQRDSAMYRCASSYSGTGKYGYTFGSGTRLTVV.

V and J are TRBV6-4 and TRBJ1-1; perhaps TRBD1 as D (6 bases). V was clipped by 5 bases and J by 5 bases, with 18 bases between them. The germline V gene encodes CDR1 MRHNA and CDR2 SNTAGT. This CDR3 has 15 amino acids. CDR3 DNA: TGTGCCAGCAGTCCAGGGGTAACGGGGTGGACTGAAGCTTTCTTT. Translated: CASSPGVTGWTEAFF.

The gene calls are TRBV24-1 and TRBJ1-2, with TRBD1 matching 8 bases. CDR1 is KGHDR, CDR2 SFDVKD, per germline. The CDR3 runs to 13 residues. V dropped 9 bases and J dropped 0; count of bases not matched to a gene: 2. For the CDR3, the DNA is TGTGCCACCGCACAGGGGGCTAACTATGGCTACACCTTC. This gives the protein CATAQGANYGYTF.

The chain uses TRBV10-2 and TRBJ1-2, with 8 bases matching TRBD1. The CDR3 sequence is 16 residues long. V was pared by 3 bases and J by 4 bases, with 10 bases of the junction left unmatched. Germline V lookup: CDR1 WSHSY, CDR2 SAAADI. This CDR3 is CASSEGQGGSGYGYTF. Written as DNA, the CDR3 is TGCGCCAGCAGTGAAGGACAGGGAGGGAGCGGCTATGGCTACACCTTC.

This clone has only a few counts. This chain joins TRBV5-5 and TRBJ1-5; D possibly corresponds to TRBD1 (5 bases). The V gene's germline CDR1 is SGHKS and CDR2 YYEKEE (reference sequence). Trimming stripped 2 bases from V and 6 bases from J, with 15 bases between. CDR3 size: 15 residues. The CDR3 reads CASSFNGQGGQPQHF. The DNA of the CDR3 is TGTGCCAGCAGCTTCAATGGGCAGGGAGGTCAGCCCCAGCATTTT.

The chain joins TRBV6-5 to TRBJ2-4; TRBD1 is a possible D gene (6 bases). Germline loops: CDR1 MNHEY, CDR2 SVGAGI. The CDR3 is 15 residues long. V was shortened by 6 bases and J by 4 bases, with 16 bases between the two germline ends. The CDR3 loop is CASSRGQISKNIQYF. CDR3 coding DNA: TGTGCCAGCAGCCGTGGACAGATTTCTAAAAACATTCAGTACTTC.

The chain links TRBV5-1 to TRBJ1-1; 7 nucleotides match TRBD1. CDR1 SGHRS and CDR2 YFSETQ come from the germline V gene. CDR3 length: 14 amino acids. V gave up 3 bases and J gave up 2 bases; unmatched junction bases: 4. The CDR3 bases are TGCGCCAGCAGCTGGACAGGAGTAAACACTGAAGCTTTCTTT. Its translation: CASSWTGVNTEAFF.

CDR3 in amino acids: CASSEAIYAESYEQYF. DNA for the CDR3: TGTGCCAGCAGTGAAGCCATCTACGCGGAGTCCTACGAGCAGTACTTC. The genes are TRBV6-1 and TRBJ2-7; D gene unclear. CDR1 is MNHNS, CDR2 SASEGT, per germline. This CDR3 is built from 16 residues. Trimming left V 0 bases short and J 1 base short, with 13 bases between.

The rearrangement joins TRBV7-2 to TRBJ2-5; tentative D call: TRBD1 (6 bases). The CDR3 has 14 residues. CDR1 SGHTA and CDR2 FQGNSA come from the germline V gene. Trimming took 3 bases from V and 1 from J, leaving 9 bases between them. The CDR3: CASSLGHAQETQYF. In DNA form, the CDR3 reads TGTGCCAGCAGCTTGGGACACGCCCAAGAGACCCAGTACTTC.

This rearrangement joins TRBV11-2 to TRBJ2-7; 10 bases line up with TRBD2. This CDR3 has 15 amino acids. With V trimmed by 5 bases and J by 2 bases, 6 bases remained unmatched. Germline CDR1 reads SGHAT; CDR2 reads FQNNGV. The CDR3 DNA sequence: TGTGCCAGCAGCGCCGGACTAGCGGAAGCCTACGAGCAGTACTTC. Protein sequence: CASSAGLAEAYEQYF.

V gene TRBV27 combines with J gene TRBJ1-3; TRBD1 agrees at 10 bases. The CDR3 has 16 residues. V was clipped by 0 bases and J by 4 bases; unmatched bases: 3. Germline assignment: CDR1 MNHEY and CDR2 SMNVEV (reference sequence). The CDR3 loop is CASSLSWGQGGNTIYF. The CDR3 DNA is TGTGCCAGCAGTTTATCCTGGGGACAGGGGGGAAACACCATATATTTT.

The chain uses TRBV19 and TRBJ1-5, with D unresolved. Germline loops: CDR1 LNHDA, CDR2 SQIVND (reference sequence). This CDR3 spans 14 amino acids. V shed 6 bases and J shed 7 bases, with 16 bases lying between them. CDR3 sequence: CASRLNRERQPQHF. The CDR3 DNA reads TGTGCCAGTAGATTGAACAGAGAGAGACAGCCCCAGCATTTT.

This chain joins TRBV7-9 and TRBJ2-7, with 7 bases identical to TRBD2. The CDR3 length is 13 residues. In germline, CDR1 is SEHNR, CDR2 FQNEAQ (reference sequence). Germline trimming cut 2 bases from V and 5 bases from J; bases unmatched to any gene: 3. The CDR3 coding sequence is TGTGCCAGCAGCTTAAGCGGGGTAGACGAGCAGTACTTC. It translates to CASSLSGVDEQYF.

The chain carries TRBV5-1 and TRBJ1-1; possibly TRBD1 for D (5 bases). The CDR3 is 14 residues long. V dropped 0 bases and J dropped 5 bases, with 11 bases sitting between them. The germline V gene has CDR1 SGHRS and CDR2 YFSETQ. The CDR3 spells CASSLVRGSTEAFF. The CDR3 bases are TGCGCCAGCAGCTTGGTGCGGGGGTCAACTGAAGCTTTCTTT. Full variable domain (rest looked up from reference TRBV5-1 and TRBJ1-1): KAGVTQTPRYLIKTRGQQVTLSCSPISGHRSVSWYQQTPGQGLQFLFEYFSETQRNKGNFPGRFSGRQFSNSRSEMNVSTLELGDSALYLCASSLVRGSTEAFFGQGTRLTVV.

The CDR3 bases are TGTGCCAGTAGTGGGACAGTTGCTTCACCCCTCCACTTT. Translation gives CASSGTVASPLHF. The genes are TRBV19 and TRBJ1-6, with 7 bases fitting TRBD1. The CDR3 sequence is 13 residues long. J lost 9 bases, V lost 5 bases, and 4 bases had no gene match. Germline V lookup: CDR1 LNHDA, CDR2 SQIVND (reference sequence).

This clone occurred a few times. This chain joins TRBV30 and TRBJ2-7; D is uncertain. The CDR3 runs 11 residues. Per germline, CDR1 GTSNPN and CDR2 SVGIG (reference sequence). Deletions cut 5 bases from V and 1 base from J, with 6 bases between. The CDR3 sequence is CAWGRSYEQYF. As DNA, the CDR3 is TGTGCCTGGGGACGTTCCTACGAGCAGTACTTC.

This chain uses TRBV4-1 with TRBJ2-3; TRBD2 agrees at 8 bases. The V and J ends lost 4 bases and 2 bases, in that order; junction bases with no gene match: 5. This CDR3 has 15 residues. Germline V CDR1 and CDR2: MGHRA, YSYEKL. CDR3 sequence reads: CASSLGLGDTDTQYF. CDR3 sequence (DNA): TGCGCCAGCAGCCTGGGACTAGGAGACACAGATACGCAGTATTTT.

This chain joins TRBV9 and TRBJ1-6; TRBD1 might be the D (5 bases). The CDR3 runs 14 residues. Trimming took off 3 bases at V and 7 bases at J, with 11 bases between the two ends. Germline CDR1 is SGDLS and CDR2 is YYNGEE. This CDR3 reads CASSDGGSNSPLHF. CDR3 nucleotides: TGTGCCAGCAGCGACGGGGGTTCCAATTCACCCCTCCACTTT.

This sequence joins TRBV11-3 and TRBJ2-2; 8 bases align to TRBD2. Germline V lookup: CDR1 SGHNT, CDR2 YENEEA. The V segment lost 5 bases and the J segment 4 bases; nucleotides outside the gene matches: 3. The CDR3 spans 14 residues. CDR3 in amino acids: CASSAGGGTGELFF. The CDR3 nucleotides read TGTGCCAGCAGCGCGGGGGGAGGCACCGGGGAGCTGTTTTTT.